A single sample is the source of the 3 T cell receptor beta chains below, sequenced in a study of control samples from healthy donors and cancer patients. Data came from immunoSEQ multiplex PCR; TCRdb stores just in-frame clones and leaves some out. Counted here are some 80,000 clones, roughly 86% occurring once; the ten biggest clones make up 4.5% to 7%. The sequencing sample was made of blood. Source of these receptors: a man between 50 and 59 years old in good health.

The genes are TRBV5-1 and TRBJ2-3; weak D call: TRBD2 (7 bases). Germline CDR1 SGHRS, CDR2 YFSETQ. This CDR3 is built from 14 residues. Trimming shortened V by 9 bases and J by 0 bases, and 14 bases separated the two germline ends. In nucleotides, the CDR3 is TGCGCCACCTCGGGGGGCCTAAGCACAGATACGCAGTATTTT. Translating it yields CATSGGLSTDTQYF. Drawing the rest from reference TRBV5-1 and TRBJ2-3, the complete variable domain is KAGVTQTPRYLIKTRGQQVTLSCSPISGHRSVSWYQQTPGQGLQFLFEYFSETQRNKGNFPGRFSGRQFSNSRSEMNVSTLELGDSALYLCATSGGLSTDTQYFGPGTRLTVL.

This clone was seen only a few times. The DNA of the CDR3 is TGCGCCAGCAGCGGTACGGGACACCTGAACACTGAAGCTTTCTTT. Translation gives CASSGTGHLNTEAFF. The V gene is TRBV5-1, the J gene TRBJ1-1; tentatively, D is TRBD1 (6 bases). V was cut by 4 bases and J by 0 bases, with 13 bases left in between. The germline V gene has CDR1 SGHRS and CDR2 YFSETQ. This CDR3 is built from 15 residues.

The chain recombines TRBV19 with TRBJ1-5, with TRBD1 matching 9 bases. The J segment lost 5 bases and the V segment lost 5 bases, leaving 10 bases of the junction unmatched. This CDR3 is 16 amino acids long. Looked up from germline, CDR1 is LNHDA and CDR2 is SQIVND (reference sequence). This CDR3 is CASSDPRTGAYQPQHF. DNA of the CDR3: TGTGCCAGTAGTGATCCCAGGACAGGGGCTTATCAGCCCCAGCATTTT.